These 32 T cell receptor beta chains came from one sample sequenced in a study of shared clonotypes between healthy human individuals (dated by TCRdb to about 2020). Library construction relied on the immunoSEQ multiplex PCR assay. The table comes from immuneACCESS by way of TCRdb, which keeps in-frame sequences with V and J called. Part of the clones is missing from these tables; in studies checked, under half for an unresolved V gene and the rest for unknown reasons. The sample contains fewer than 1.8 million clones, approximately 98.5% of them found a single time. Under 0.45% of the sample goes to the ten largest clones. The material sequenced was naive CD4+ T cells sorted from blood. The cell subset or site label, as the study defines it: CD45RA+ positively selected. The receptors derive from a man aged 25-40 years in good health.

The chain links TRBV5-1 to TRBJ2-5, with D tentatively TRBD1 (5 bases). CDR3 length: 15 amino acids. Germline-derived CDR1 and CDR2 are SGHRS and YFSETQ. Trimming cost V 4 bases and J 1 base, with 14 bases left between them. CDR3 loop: CASSLRPQGQETQYF. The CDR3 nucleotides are TGCGCCAGCAGCCTACGCCCCCAGGGCCAAGAGACCCAGTACTTC.

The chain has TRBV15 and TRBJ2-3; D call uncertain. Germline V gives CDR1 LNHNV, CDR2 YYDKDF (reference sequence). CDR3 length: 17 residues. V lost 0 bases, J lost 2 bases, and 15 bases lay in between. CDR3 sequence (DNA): TGTGCCACCAGCAGAGATCCGCGAGTTTTATACACAGATACGCAGTATTTT. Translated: CATSRDPRVLYTDTQYF.

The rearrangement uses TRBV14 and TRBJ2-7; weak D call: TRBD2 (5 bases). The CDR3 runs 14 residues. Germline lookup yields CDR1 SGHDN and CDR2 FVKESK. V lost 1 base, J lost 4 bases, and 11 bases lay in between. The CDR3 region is CASSQVSGRYEQYF. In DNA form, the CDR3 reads TGTGCCAGCAGCCAAGTCAGTGGGAGATACGAGCAGTACTTC. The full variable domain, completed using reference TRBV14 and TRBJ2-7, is EAGVTQFPSHSVIEKGQTVTLRCDPISGHDNLYWYRRVMGKEIKFLLHFVKESKQDESGMPNNRFLAERTGGTYSTLKVQPAELEDSGVYFCASSQVSGRYEQYFGPGTRLTVT.

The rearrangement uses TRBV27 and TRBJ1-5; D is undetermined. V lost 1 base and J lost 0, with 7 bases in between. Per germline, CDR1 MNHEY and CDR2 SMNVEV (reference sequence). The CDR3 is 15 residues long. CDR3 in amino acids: CASSLWRSSNQPQHF. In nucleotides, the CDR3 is TGTGCCAGCAGTTTATGGCGATCTAGCAATCAGCCCCAGCATTTT.

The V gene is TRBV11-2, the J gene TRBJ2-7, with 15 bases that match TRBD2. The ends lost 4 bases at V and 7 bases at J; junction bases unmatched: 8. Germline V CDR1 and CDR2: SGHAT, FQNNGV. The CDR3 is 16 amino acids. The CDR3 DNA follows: TGTGCCAGCAGCTCTAAATTGGGACTAGCGGGGGGAGAGCAGTACTTC. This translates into CASSSKLGLAGGEQYF.

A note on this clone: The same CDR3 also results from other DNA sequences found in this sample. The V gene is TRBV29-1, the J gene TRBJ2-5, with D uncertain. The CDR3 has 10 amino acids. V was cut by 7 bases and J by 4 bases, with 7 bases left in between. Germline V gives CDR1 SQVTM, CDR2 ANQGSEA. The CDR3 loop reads CSAGGETQYF. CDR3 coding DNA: TGCAGCGCTGGCGGAGAGACCCAGTACTTC. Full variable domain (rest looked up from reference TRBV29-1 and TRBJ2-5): SAVISQKPSRDICQRGTSLTIQCQVDSQVTMMFWYRQQPGQSLTLIATANQGSEATYESGFVIDKFPISRPNLTFSTLTVSNMSPEDSSIYLCSAGGETQYFGPGTRLLVL.

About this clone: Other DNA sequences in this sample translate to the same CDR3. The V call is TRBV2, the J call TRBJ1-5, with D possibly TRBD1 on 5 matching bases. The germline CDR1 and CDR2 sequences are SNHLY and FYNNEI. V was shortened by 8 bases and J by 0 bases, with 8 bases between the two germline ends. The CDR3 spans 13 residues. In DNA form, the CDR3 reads TGTGCCAGCCGGAGGGGTAGCAATCAGCCCCAGCATTTT. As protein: CASRRGSNQPQHF.

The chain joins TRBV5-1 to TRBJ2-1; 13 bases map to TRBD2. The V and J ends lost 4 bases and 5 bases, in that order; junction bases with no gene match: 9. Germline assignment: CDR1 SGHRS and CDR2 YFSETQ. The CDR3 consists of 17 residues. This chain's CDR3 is CASSLGLAGISHNEQFF. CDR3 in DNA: TGCGCCAGCAGCCTGGGACTAGCGGGAATATCTCACAATGAGCAGTTCTTC.

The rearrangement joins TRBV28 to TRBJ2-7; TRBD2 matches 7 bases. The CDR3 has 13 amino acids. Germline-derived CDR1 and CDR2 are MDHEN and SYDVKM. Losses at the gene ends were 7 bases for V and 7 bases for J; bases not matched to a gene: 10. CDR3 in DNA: TGTGCCAGCACTAGGGCGGGAGTGGGTGAGCAGTACTTC. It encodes CASTRAGVGEQYF.

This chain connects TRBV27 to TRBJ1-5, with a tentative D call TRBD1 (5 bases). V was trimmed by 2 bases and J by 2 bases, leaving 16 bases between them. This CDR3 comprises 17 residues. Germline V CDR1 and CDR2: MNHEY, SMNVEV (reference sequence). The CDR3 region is CASSLRGQGLGNQPQHF. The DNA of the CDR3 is TGTGCCAGCAGTTTAAGGGGTCAAGGGTTAGGCAATCAGCCCCAGCATTTT.

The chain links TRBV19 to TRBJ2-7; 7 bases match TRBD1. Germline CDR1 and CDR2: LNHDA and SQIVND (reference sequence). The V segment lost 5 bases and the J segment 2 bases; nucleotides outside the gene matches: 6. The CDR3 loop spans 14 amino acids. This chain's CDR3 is CASSRRDRAYEQYF. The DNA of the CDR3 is TGTGCCAGTAGTCGTAGGGACAGAGCCTACGAGCAGTACTTC.

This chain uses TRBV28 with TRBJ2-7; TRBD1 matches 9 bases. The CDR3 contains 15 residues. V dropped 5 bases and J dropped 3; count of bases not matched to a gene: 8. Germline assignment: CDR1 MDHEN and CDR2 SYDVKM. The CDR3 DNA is TGTGCCAGCAGTCCTCCCGGGACAGGGTTCTACGAGCAGTACTTC. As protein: CASSPPGTGFYEQYF.

CDR3 amino acids: CASSQGRQGYEQYF. The CDR3 region has the DNA TGTGCCAGCAGCCAAGGGCGACAGGGGTACGAGCAGTACTTC. The V call is TRBV4-2, the J call TRBJ2-7; TRBD1 matches at 8 bases. CDR3 length: 14 residues. V shed 1 base and J 4 bases; nucleotides not matched to a gene: 3. CDR1 is LGHNA and CDR2 is YNFKEQ in the germline V gene.

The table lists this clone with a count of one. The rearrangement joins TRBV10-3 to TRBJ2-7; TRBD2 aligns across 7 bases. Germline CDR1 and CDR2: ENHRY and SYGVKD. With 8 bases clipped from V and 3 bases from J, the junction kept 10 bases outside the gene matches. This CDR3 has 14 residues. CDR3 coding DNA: TGTGCCATCGGCCCCGGGAGGCCCCGCTACGAGCAGTACTTC. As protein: CAIGPGRPRYEQYF.

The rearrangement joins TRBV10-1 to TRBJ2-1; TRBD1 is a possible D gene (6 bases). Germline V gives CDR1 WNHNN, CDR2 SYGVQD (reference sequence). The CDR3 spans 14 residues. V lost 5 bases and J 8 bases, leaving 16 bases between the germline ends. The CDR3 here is CASSLTGSRDEQFF. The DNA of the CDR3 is TGCGCCAGCAGTCTCACAGGGTCGCGGGATGAGCAGTTCTTC.

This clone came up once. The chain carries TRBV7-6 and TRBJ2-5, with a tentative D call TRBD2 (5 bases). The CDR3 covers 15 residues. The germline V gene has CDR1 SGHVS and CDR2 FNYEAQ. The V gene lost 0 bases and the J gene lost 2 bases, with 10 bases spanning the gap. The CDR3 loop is CASSLARASQETQYF. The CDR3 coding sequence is TGTGCCAGCAGCTTAGCGCGGGCAAGTCAAGAGACCCAGTACTTC. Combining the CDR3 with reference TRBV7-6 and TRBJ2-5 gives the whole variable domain GAGVSQSPRYKVTKRGQDVALRCDPISGHVSLYWYRQALGQGPEFLTYFNYEAQQDKSGLPNDRFSAERPEGSISTLTIQRTEQRDSAMYRCASSLARASQETQYFGPGTRLLVL.

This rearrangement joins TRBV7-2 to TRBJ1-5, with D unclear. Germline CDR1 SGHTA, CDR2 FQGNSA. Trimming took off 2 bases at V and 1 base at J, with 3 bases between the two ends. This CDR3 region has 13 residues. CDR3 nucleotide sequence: TGTGCCAGCAGCTTAATGAGCAATCAGCCCCAGCATTTT. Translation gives CASSLMSNQPQHF.

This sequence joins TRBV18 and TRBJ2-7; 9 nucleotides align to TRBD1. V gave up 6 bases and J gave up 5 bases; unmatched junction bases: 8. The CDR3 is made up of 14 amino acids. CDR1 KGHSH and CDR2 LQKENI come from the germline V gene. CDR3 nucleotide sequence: TGTGCCAGCTCTACTTCGGGACAGGGAGACGAGCAGTACTTC. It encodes CASSTSGQGDEQYF. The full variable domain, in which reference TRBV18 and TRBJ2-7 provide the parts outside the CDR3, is NAGVMQNPRHLVRRRGQEARLRCSPMKGHSHVYWYRQLPEEGLKFMVYLQKENIIDESGMPKERFSAEFPKEGPSILRIQQVVRGDSAAYFCASSTSGQGDEQYFGPGTRLTVT.

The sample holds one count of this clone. This CDR3 is CASSVSGLEKNIQYF. The CDR3, as DNA: TGCGCCAGCAGCGTAAGCGGACTCGAGAAAAACATTCAGTACTTC. The chain has TRBV5-1 and TRBJ2-4; D is possibly TRBD2 (5 bases). Looked up from germline, CDR1 is SGHRS and CDR2 is YFSETQ. This CDR3 has 15 residues. V shed 4 bases and J shed 4 bases, with 15 bases lying between them. The variable domain in full, completed from reference TRBV5-1 and TRBJ2-4, reads KAGVTQTPRYLIKTRGQQVTLSCSPISGHRSVSWYQQTPGQGLQFLFEYFSETQRNKGNFPGRFSGRQFSNSRSEMNVSTLELGDSALYLCASSVSGLEKNIQYFGAGTRLSVL.

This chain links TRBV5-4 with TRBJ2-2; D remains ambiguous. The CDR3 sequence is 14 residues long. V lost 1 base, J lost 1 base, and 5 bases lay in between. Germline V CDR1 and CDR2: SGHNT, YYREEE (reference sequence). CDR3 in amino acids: CASSLKQNTGELFF. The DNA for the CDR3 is TGTGCCAGCAGCTTGAAACAGAACACCGGGGAGCTGTTTTTT.

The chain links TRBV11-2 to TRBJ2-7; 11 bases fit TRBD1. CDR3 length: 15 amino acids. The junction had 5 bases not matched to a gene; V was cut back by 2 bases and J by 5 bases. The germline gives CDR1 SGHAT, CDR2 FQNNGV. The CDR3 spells CASSLIRTGGHEQYF. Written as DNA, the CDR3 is TGTGCCAGCAGCTTAATCAGGACAGGGGGCCACGAGCAGTACTTC.

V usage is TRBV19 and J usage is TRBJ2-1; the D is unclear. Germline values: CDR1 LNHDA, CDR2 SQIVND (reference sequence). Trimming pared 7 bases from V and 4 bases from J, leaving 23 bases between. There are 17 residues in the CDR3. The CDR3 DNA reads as TGTGCCAGTATGGGGTCGAGACCCCCATTGTTATACAATGAGCAGTTCTTC. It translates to CASMGSRPPLLYNEQFF.

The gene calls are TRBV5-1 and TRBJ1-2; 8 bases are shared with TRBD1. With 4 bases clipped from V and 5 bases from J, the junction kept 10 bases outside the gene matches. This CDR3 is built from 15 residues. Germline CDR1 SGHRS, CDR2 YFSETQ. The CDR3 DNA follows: TGCGCCAGCAGCCCCCAGGGGAGGACAGGGTATGGCTACACCTTC. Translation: CASSPQGRTGYGYTF.

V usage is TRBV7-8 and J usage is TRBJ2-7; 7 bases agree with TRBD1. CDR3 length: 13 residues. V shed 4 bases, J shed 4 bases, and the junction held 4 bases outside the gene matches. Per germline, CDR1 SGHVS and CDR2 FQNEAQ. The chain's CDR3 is CASSWGQTYEQYF. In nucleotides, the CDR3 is TGTGCCAGCAGCTGGGGACAGACTTACGAGCAGTACTTC.

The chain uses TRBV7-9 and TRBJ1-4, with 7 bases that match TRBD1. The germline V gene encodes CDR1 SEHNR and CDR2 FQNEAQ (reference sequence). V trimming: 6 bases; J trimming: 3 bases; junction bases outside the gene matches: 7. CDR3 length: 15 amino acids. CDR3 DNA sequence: TGTGCCAGCAGATTCGGACAGGCCGCTAATGAAAAACTGTTTTTT. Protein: CASRFGQAANEKLFF.

This CDR3 reads CASSQVGASGPSYNEQFF. In DNA, the CDR3 is TGTGCCAGCAGCCAAGTGGGGGCTAGCGGACCCTCCTACAATGAGCAGTTCTTC. The rearrangement links TRBV4-2 to TRBJ2-1, with D maybe TRBD2 (7 bases). The CDR3 is 18 amino acids. Between the trimmed V and J ends, which lost 1 base and 0 bases, there was a span of 16 bases. The germline CDR1 and CDR2 sequences are LGHNA and YNFKEQ.

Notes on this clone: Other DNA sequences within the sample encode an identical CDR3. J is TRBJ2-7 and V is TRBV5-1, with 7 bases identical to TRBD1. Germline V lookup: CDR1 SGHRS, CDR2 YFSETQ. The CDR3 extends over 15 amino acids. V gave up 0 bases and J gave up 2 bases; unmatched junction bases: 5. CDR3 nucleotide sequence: TGCGCCAGCAGCTTGGCCGGGACAGCCGCCTACGAGCAGTACTTC. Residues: CASSLAGTAAYEQYF.

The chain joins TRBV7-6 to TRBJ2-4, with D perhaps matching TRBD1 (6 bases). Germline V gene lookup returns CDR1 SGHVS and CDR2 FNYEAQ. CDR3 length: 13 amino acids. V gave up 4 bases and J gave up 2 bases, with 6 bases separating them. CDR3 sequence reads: CASSWDTKNIQYF. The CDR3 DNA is TGTGCCAGCAGCTGGGACACCAAAAACATTCAGTACTTC.

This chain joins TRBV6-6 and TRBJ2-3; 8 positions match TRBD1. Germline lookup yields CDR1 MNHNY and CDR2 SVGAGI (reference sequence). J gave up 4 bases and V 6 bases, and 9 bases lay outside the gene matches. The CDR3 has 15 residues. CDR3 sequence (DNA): TGTGCCAGCAGCGACGGACAGGGAGCAGCAGATACGCAGTATTTT. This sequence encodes CASSDGQGAADTQYF.

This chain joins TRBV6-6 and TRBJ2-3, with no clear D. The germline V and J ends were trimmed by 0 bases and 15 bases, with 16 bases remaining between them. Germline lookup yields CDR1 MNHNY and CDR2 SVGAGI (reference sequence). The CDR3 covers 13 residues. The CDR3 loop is CASSYSQWASRYF. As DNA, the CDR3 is TGTGCCAGCAGTTACTCGCAATGGGCCTCACGATATTTT.

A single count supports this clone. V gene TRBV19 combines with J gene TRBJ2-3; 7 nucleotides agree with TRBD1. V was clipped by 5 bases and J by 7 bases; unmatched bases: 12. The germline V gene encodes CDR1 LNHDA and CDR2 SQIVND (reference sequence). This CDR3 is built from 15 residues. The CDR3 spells CASSRDRVDRYTQYF. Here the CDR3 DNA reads TGTGCCAGTAGTCGAGACAGGGTAGACAGATATACGCAGTATTTT.

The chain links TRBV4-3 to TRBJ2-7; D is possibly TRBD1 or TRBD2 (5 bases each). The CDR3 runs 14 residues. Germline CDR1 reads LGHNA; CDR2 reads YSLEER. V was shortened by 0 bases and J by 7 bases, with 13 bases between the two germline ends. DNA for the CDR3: TGCGCCAGCAGCCAAGATTATGGGGGACGGGAGCAGTACTTC. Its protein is CASSQDYGGREQYF.